Below are 32 T cell receptor beta chains sequenced from a single sample in a study of cytomegalovirus exposure and HLA in healthy donors. The PCR ran on 60 Vbeta and 13 Jbeta primers. Method: immunoSEQ multiplex PCR; TCRdb's copy keeps in-frame clones and lacks some. The sample contains about 140,000 clones, about three quarters of which appear only once. The specimen sequenced was PBMCs. These receptors all stem from a man in his forties or fifties in good health and CMV-seropositive.

The chain carries TRBV4-1 and TRBJ1-1; D might be TRBD1 (5 bases). Trimming shortened V by 0 bases and J by 3 bases, and 20 bases separated the two germline ends. The CDR3 runs 18 residues. Germline values: CDR1 MGHRA, CDR2 YSYEKL. The CDR3 sequence is CASSQERRAAGPYTEAFF. The CDR3 coding sequence is TGCGCCAGCAGCCAAGAGCGGAGGGCGGCAGGGCCTTACACTGAAGCTTTCTTT.

The rearrangement uses TRBV7-2 and TRBJ2-5; tentatively, D is TRBD2 (5 bases). This CDR3 region has 15 residues. Deletions cut 1 base from V and 0 bases from J, with 9 bases between. Germline V CDR1 and CDR2: SGHTA, FQGNSA. This CDR3 is CASSLVPGNQETQYF. CDR3 DNA: TGTGCCAGCAGCTTAGTTCCGGGGAACCAAGAGACCCAGTACTTC.

V gene TRBV29-1 combines with J gene TRBJ2-7, with D possibly matching TRBD2 (6 bases). The CDR3 sequence is 13 residues long. Germline values: CDR1 SQVTM, CDR2 ANQGSEA. Trimming took 0 bases from V and 4 from J, leaving 10 bases between them. The CDR3 DNA sequence: TGCAGCGTTGAAGACGGGAGAACTTACGAGCAGTACTTC. This translates into CSVEDGRTYEQYF.

V usage is TRBV18 and J usage is TRBJ2-1, with 8 nucleotides matching TRBD2. With V trimmed by 2 bases and J by 7 bases, 13 bases remained unmatched. CDR1 and CDR2 (germline): KGHSH, LQKENI. The CDR3 is made up of 17 amino acids. The CDR3 loop is CASSPSPGRGGRNEQFF. CDR3 in DNA: TGTGCCAGCTCACCAAGCCCGGGCCGGGGGGGTCGGAATGAGCAGTTCTTC.

The chain has TRBV10-2 and TRBJ2-7; D is unresolved. Germline assignment: CDR1 WSHSY and CDR2 SAAADI. The V gene lost 6 bases and the J gene lost 6 bases, with 18 bases spanning the gap. The CDR3 runs to 14 residues. The CDR3 region has the DNA TGCGCCAGCAGGAACCTAGGTGGTGGTGGCGAGCAGTACTTC. Translating gives CASRNLGGGGEQYF.

In its sample, this clone was seen a few times. The chain couples TRBV5-4 to TRBJ1-4; 7 nucleotides match TRBD1. CDR1 is SGHNT, CDR2 YYREEE, per germline (reference sequence). CDR3 length: 12 amino acids. The J segment lost 5 bases and the V segment lost 9 bases, leaving 4 bases of the junction unmatched. CDR3 sequence reads: CATGTENEKLFF. CDR3 nucleotide sequence: TGTGCCACCGGGACAGAAAATGAAAAACTGTTTTTT.

The CDR3 spells CASSSTGTGRNTEAFF. CDR3 nucleotide sequence: TGTGCCAGCAGTTCGACCGGAACAGGGAGGAACACTGAAGCTTTCTTT. The chain couples TRBV27 to TRBJ1-1; possibly TRBD1 for D (6 bases). The CDR3 covers 16 residues. Germline lookup yields CDR1 MNHEY and CDR2 SMNVEV (reference sequence). Trimming took 4 bases from V and 1 from J, leaving 16 bases between them.

This clone was seen only a few times. The rearrangement uses TRBV13 and TRBJ2-3; 11 bases align to TRBD2. CDR3 length: 21 amino acids. V dropped 5 bases and J dropped 4; count of bases not matched to a gene: 23. From germline, CDR1 is PRHDT and CDR2 FYEKMQ (reference sequence). This chain's CDR3 is CASSPLLLLAGGTQTPDTQYF. Written as DNA, the CDR3 is TGTGCCAGCAGCCCCCTCCTGCTTTTAGCGGGGGGGACGCAGACCCCAGATACGCAGTATTTT. The whole variable domain, remainder taken from reference TRBV13 and TRBJ2-3, is AAGVIQSPRHLIKEKRETATLKCYPIPRHDTVYWYQQGPGQDPQFLISFYEKMQSDKGSIPDRFSAQQFSDYHSELNMSSLELGDSALYFCASSPLLLLAGGTQTPDTQYFGPGTRLTVL.

The rearrangement joins TRBV28 to TRBJ2-5, with 7 positions matching TRBD2. V lost 10 bases to trimming and J lost 4 bases; unmatched junction nucleotides: 12. CDR1 and CDR2 from the germline V gene are MDHEN and SYDVKM. CDR3 length equals 14 residues. CDR3 DNA: TGTGCCACCCGCCGTACGGGAGGCTCAGAGACCCAGTACTTC. Its translation is CATRRTGGSETQYF.

The gene calls are TRBV9 and TRBJ2-1; D is possibly TRBD2 (5 bases). CDR3 length equals 16 residues. CDR1 SGDLS and CDR2 YYNGEE come from the germline V gene. V was pared by 3 bases and J by 3 bases, with 16 bases between. DNA for the CDR3: TGTGCCAGCAGCGAAGGACGGGGTTTTGTCTACAATGAGCAGTTCTTC. Amino acids: CASSEGRGFVYNEQFF.

The CDR3 protein is CASRPDKSNQPQHF. The CDR3 bases are TGTGCCAGCAGACCCGACAAGAGCAATCAGCCCCAGCATTTT. V is TRBV2 and J is TRBJ1-5; D call uncertain. Trimming shortened V by 6 bases and J by 1 base, and 10 bases separated the two germline ends. The CDR3 runs to 14 residues. Germline values: CDR1 SNHLY, CDR2 FYNNEI.

The V call is TRBV7-2, the J call TRBJ2-1; D remains ambiguous. CDR3 length: 14 residues. V was shortened by 1 base and J by 6 bases, with 10 bases between the two germline ends. The germline V gene has CDR1 SGHTA and CDR2 FQGNSA. DNA for the CDR3: TGTGCCAGCAGCTTAGATATAACTGTCAATGAGCAGTTCTTC. This translates into CASSLDITVNEQFF.

V usage is TRBV29-1 and J usage is TRBJ2-7, with D perhaps matching TRBD1 (5 bases). V was trimmed by 3 bases and J by 2 bases, leaving 11 bases between them. Germline V lookup: CDR1 SQVTM, CDR2 ANQGSEA. CDR3 length: 13 amino acids. The CDR3 DNA reads TGCAGCGTTGAGGGGCCAGGCACCTACGAGCAGTACTTC. Protein: CSVEGPGTYEQYF.

This chain connects TRBV28 to TRBJ1-2, with a possible D match to TRBD1 (6 bases). The V gene's germline CDR1 is MDHEN and CDR2 SYDVKM. V dropped 2 bases and J dropped 11 bases, with 21 bases sitting between them. The CDR3 covers 15 residues. The DNA of the CDR3 is TGTGCCAGCAGTTTAGAGTTGGGGGCAGGGCGGTGGTACACCTTC. It codes for CASSLELGAGRWYTF.

The chain joins TRBV30 to TRBJ2-5, with D possibly being TRBD2 (6 bases). Germline loops: CDR1 GTSNPN, CDR2 SVGIG (reference sequence). The CDR3 has 14 amino acids. V lost 5 bases and J 1 base, leaving 14 bases between the germline ends. The CDR3 sequence is CAWDGGTAQETQYF. The CDR3 region has the DNA TGTGCCTGGGACGGCGGGACGGCCCAAGAGACCCAGTACTTC.

The CDR3 nucleotides read TGTGCCAGCAGCTTAGTAGGGGACACTGAAGCTTTCTTT. Its translation is CASSLVGDTEAFF. The chain couples TRBV7-9 to TRBJ1-1; weak D call: TRBD1 (5 bases). V was pared by 1 base and J by 3 bases, with 6 bases between. Per germline, CDR1 SEHNR and CDR2 FQNEAQ (reference sequence). The CDR3 sequence is 13 residues long.

Only one count was recorded for this clone. The rearrangement joins TRBV5-1 to TRBJ2-6; D not certain. This CDR3 has 17 residues. The germline V gene encodes CDR1 SGHRS and CDR2 YFSETQ. Trimming stripped 4 bases from V and 2 bases from J, with 16 bases between. In nucleotides, the CDR3 is TGCGCCAGCAGCCGGTTAACTGCCGTAACTGGGGCCAACGTCCTGACTTTC. Translation: CASSRLTAVTGANVLTF.

The V gene is TRBV7-2, the J gene TRBJ2-5, with 8 bases that match TRBD2. The J segment lost 4 bases and the V segment lost 5 bases, leaving 12 bases of the junction unmatched. This CDR3 is 16 amino acids long. CDR1 SGHTA and CDR2 FQGNSA come from the germline V gene. CDR3 nucleotide sequence: TGTGCCAGCAGCCCCCGGGGTGGTCTAGCGGGAGAGACCCAGTACTTC. Translated: CASSPRGGLAGETQYF. The full variable domain, in which reference TRBV7-2 and TRBJ2-5 provide the parts outside the CDR3, is GAGVSQSPSNKVTEKGKDVELRCDPISGHTALYWYRQSLGQGLEFLIYFQGNSAPDKSGLPSDRFSAERTGGSVSTLTIQRTQQEDSAVYLCASSPRGGLAGETQYFGPGTRLLVL.

J is TRBJ1-4 and V is TRBV5-3, with TRBD1 matching over 7 bases. TRBV5-3 is identified as an open reading frame with a role that is uncertain. Trimming removed 1 base from V and 0 bases from J; junction bases left unmatched: 9. This CDR3 is built from 18 residues. The CDR3 is CARSLKRQGPATNEKLFF. CDR3 DNA sequence: TGTGCCAGAAGCTTGAAGAGACAGGGCCCTGCAACTAATGAAAAACTGTTTTTT.

This clone showed up just a few times. V gene TRBV29-1 combines with J gene TRBJ2-6, with 9 bases aligning to TRBD1. The CDR3 contains 14 residues. CDR1 is SQVTM and CDR2 is ANQGSEA in the germline V gene. The V gene end was trimmed by 7 bases and the J gene end by 5 bases; junction bases not matched to a gene: 6. CDR3 DNA sequence: TGCAGCGCCACGGGACAGGGCTGGGCCAACGTCCTGACTTTC. It translates to CSATGQGWANVLTF.

V and J are TRBV5-1 and TRBJ2-6; 10 nucleotides agree with TRBD1. V was pared by 2 bases and J by 0 bases, with 8 bases of the junction left unmatched. There are 19 residues in the CDR3. The germline gives CDR1 SGHRS, CDR2 YFSETQ. The CDR3 loop reads CASSLSGTGVGSGANVLTF. CDR3 sequence (DNA): TGCGCCAGCAGCTTATCCGGGACAGGGGTCGGCTCTGGGGCCAACGTCCTGACTTTC.

The chain joins TRBV28 to TRBJ1-4, with D possibly matching TRBD1 (6 bases). Trimming pared 6 bases from V and 4 bases from J, leaving 21 bases between. Germline V gene lookup returns CDR1 MDHEN and CDR2 SYDVKM. The CDR3 has 17 residues. The CDR3 spells CASSPRQVRVNNEKLFF. In DNA, the CDR3 is TGTGCCAGCAGCCCTCGACAGGTTCGCGTCAATAATGAAAAACTGTTTTTT.

The chain couples TRBV13 to TRBJ2-1; TRBD2 aligns across 12 bases. This CDR3 is 15 amino acids long. Looked up from germline, CDR1 is PRHDT and CDR2 is FYEKMQ (reference sequence). V lost 4 bases and J lost 8; bases outside the gene matches: 6. The CDR3 is CASSSASGGADEQFF. CDR3 in DNA: TGTGCCAGCAGCTCCGCTAGCGGGGGGGCCGATGAGCAGTTCTTC.

The V gene is TRBV5-1, the J gene TRBJ1-3; D gene unclear. Trimming removed 6 bases at V and 3 bases at J, with 19 bases between. Germline V lookup: CDR1 SGHRS, CDR2 YFSETQ. This CDR3 region has 16 residues. The CDR3, as DNA: TGCGCCAGCAAAGAGGGATCGGCTCGGGGTGGAAACACCATATATTTT. Translated, it gives CASKEGSARGGNTIYF.

To note about this clone: Other DNA sequences from this sample encode an identical CDR3 as well. This CDR3 is CASSPRTGNTEAFF. The CDR3 DNA reads TGCGCCAGCAGCCCCCGGACAGGGAACACTGAAGCTTTCTTT. This rearrangement joins TRBV5-1 to TRBJ1-1, with 7 bases lining up with TRBD1. CDR1 is SGHRS, CDR2 YFSETQ, per germline. CDR3 size: 14 residues. Unmatched junction bases numbered 4, after V lost 4 bases and J lost 1 base.

The J gene is TRBJ2-1, the V gene TRBV29-1, with a weak D call TRBD1 (5 bases). CDR1 SQVTM and CDR2 ANQGSEA come from the germline V gene. V lost 3 bases, J lost 7 bases, and 13 bases lay in between. This CDR3 spans 13 amino acids. The CDR3: CSVDRGFENEQFF. In nucleotides, the CDR3 is TGCAGCGTTGATAGGGGTTTCGAGAATGAGCAGTTCTTC.

The gene calls are TRBV7-9 and TRBJ2-3; no firm D call. The germline V and J ends were trimmed by 5 bases and 5 bases, with 17 bases remaining between them. The CDR3 has 15 residues. The germline CDR1 and CDR2 sequences are SEHNR and FQNEAQ (reference sequence). The CDR3 protein is CASSPRWALEDTQYF. The CDR3, as DNA: TGTGCCAGCAGCCCCCGGTGGGCTTTAGAAGATACGCAGTATTTT.

The V and J genes are TRBV7-9 and TRBJ2-3; 11 positions match TRBD2. The germline gives CDR1 SEHNR, CDR2 FQNEAQ (reference sequence). The CDR3 contains 17 residues. J was trimmed by 1 base and V by 4 bases; bases with no gene match: 7. The CDR3 loop reads CASSYFSGGAGTDTQYF. The CDR3 DNA reads TGTGCCAGCAGCTACTTTAGCGGGGGGGCTGGCACAGATACGCAGTATTTT.

This rearrangement joins TRBV10-3 to TRBJ2-3, with D tentatively TRBD2 (6 bases). V was clipped by 6 bases and J by 4 bases, with 11 bases between them. The CDR3 totals 13 residues. CDR1 is ENHRY, CDR2 SYGVKD, per germline. CDR3 protein: CAISTRGSDTQYF. CDR3 nucleotides: TGTGCCATCAGCACCCGGGGGTCAGATACGCAGTATTTT.

This clone appeared a single time. The chain employs TRBV7-2 and TRBJ1-1, with 8 positions matching TRBD1. Looked up from germline, CDR1 is SGHTA and CDR2 is FQGNSA. J was trimmed by 4 bases and V by 5 bases; bases with no gene match: 6. The CDR3 totals 14 residues. CDR3 coding DNA: TGTGCCAGCAGCGTTCAGGGGGCTGGCACTGAAGCTTTCTTT. Translated: CASSVQGAGTEAFF.

V and J are TRBV9 and TRBJ2-5, with a tentative D call TRBD2 (5 bases). The CDR3 length is 14 residues. Trimming removed 0 bases from V and 10 bases from J, with 16 bases in between. From germline, CDR1 is SGDLS and CDR2 YYNGEE. CDR3 sequence (DNA): TGTGCCAGCAGCGTAGGGAGCGAATGGGGAGACCAGTACTTC. Protein: CASSVGSEWGDQYF.

This clone was seen only once. V usage is TRBV11-2 and J usage is TRBJ2-1; D might be TRBD2 (6 bases). V was shortened by 3 bases and J by 8 bases, with 20 bases between the two germline ends. CDR1 is SGHAT, CDR2 FQNNGV, per germline. The CDR3 extends over 16 amino acids. For the CDR3, the DNA is TGTGCCAGCAGCTTCCCTGGACTACCCTATGTAGATGAGCAGTTCTTC. This gives the protein CASSFPGLPYVDEQFF.